This T cell receptor (beta chain) was documented in a study of blood T cell repertoires in COVID-19 (dated by TCRdb to 2020 to 2021). As for the study more broadly: Collaborator samples came from the United States, Italy and Spain and covered acute and convalescent phases of COVID-19. The prospective study material was composed of cDNA or gDNA derived from T cells, B-cell-depleted T cells, or PBMCs. The dataset comprised deeply sampled blood TCRbeta repertoires from subjects exposed to, actively infected with, or recovered from COVID-19. A freely available public database, intended as a resource for researchers studying the immune response to SARS-CoV-2, is where the repertoires were released. The samples were drawn from two sources: the first 160 participants of the ongoing ImmuneRACE study, and 950 to 1,500 subjects contributed by 6 global collaborators. The sample metadata nearly always contained a de-identified subject ID, COVID-19 status, age in years and sex. HLA class I and class II types, where available, came from metadata supplied by the sample provider rather than from assay-based typing. Overall study outcomes, separate from this receptor: The quantity of clinical and demographic metadata differed by source and by participant and was supplied without curation.

There are a few counts of this clone. The clone's antigen remains unknown. Within one base of it there is no much larger clone, and no base qualities were kept. One collaborating source in Seattle enrolled patients during active infection and followed them longitudinally through the course of disease. Whole blood was collected in K2EDTA tubes by collaborating institutions according to the institutions' own protocols. For TCRbeta analysis, collaborators shipped samples in one of three forms: frozen whole blood, isolated PBMCs, or DNA extracted from either of those sample types. TCRbeta CDR3 regions were amplified from genomic DNA using the immunoSEQ Assay, a bias-controlled multiplex PCR. The original pipeline was this. The number of nucleated cells in each sample was estimated from the amplification of reference gene primers within the assay. Sequence reads were collapsed and filtered to measure the absolute abundance of every unique TCRbeta CDR3 rearrangement. For each sample, productive Simpson clonality was calculated by taking the square root of Simpson's diversity index across productive rearrangements. The clones in this table, taken by TCRdb from immuneACCESS, are in-frame only. Not every clone is retained; where verified, under half of the shortfall comes from an unresolved V gene, and the cause of the rest is unknown. From that table come the V and J calls and clone size; the DNA was used to work out D and trimming. In this sample the table shows some 180,000 clones, roughly 83% of which occur a single time. 6% to 7% of the sample rests with the top ten.

The germline V gene (reference sequence) supplies CDR1 MNHEY and CDR2 SMNVEV. V loses 4 bases of germline sequence and J loses 7 bases, and the interval between the two ends is 8 bases. CDR3 length: 11 amino acids, cysteine to phenylalanine. Only CDR3 DNA is held: 33 bases, read in frame from base 1. Recombination joined TRBV27 with TRBJ2-7, with a tentative D gene TRBD1 over 5 matching bases. The material sequenced was peripheral blood. This sequence was found in a woman in her thirties or forties with COVID-19, enrolled during active disease. This receptor has the CDR3 CASSSAGEQYF. The nucleotide sequence is given as TGTGCCAGCAGTTCCGCAGGGGAGCAGTACTTC.